What follows are 29 T cell receptor beta chains derived from one specimen sequenced in a study of technical replicates of blood from a few donors. Generated by immunoSEQ multiplex PCR, the TCRdb table keeps only in-frame clones and is missing some. The sample has 60,000 to 80,000 clones; roughly 92% are singletons. The material sequenced was T cells isolated from PBMCs. The receptors come from a human donor in good health.

The rearrangement links TRBV18 to TRBJ2-2; D uncertain. V shed 4 bases and J shed 5 bases, with 8 bases lying between them. Germline CDR1 KGHSH, CDR2 LQKENI. The length of the CDR3 is 13 residues. The CDR3 protein is CASSRSGTGELFF. CDR3 nucleotide sequence: TGTGCCAGCTCACGGTCCGGGACCGGGGAGCTGTTTTTT.

The chain recombines TRBV27 with TRBJ2-7; TRBD2 might be the D (5 bases). Trimming shortened V by 3 bases and J by 3 bases, and 12 bases separated the two germline ends. The germline V gene encodes CDR1 MNHEY and CDR2 SMNVEV (reference sequence). The CDR3 spans 14 residues. CDR3: CASSFTGSLYEQYF. DNA of the CDR3: TGTGCCAGCAGTTTTACGGGATCCCTCTACGAGCAGTACTTC.

The rearrangement links TRBV11-2 to TRBJ2-1; D is ambiguous. The CDR3 is 12 amino acids. The ends were cut back, 4 bases at V and 7 bases at J, with 8 bases in the middle. Germline CDR1 is SGHAT and CDR2 is FQNNGV. This chain's CDR3 is CASSYRGNEQFF. CDR3 nucleotide sequence: TGTGCCAGCAGCTATCGAGGAAATGAGCAGTTCTTC.

The CDR3 sequence is CASSFSYSWETGHDEQYF. CDR3 in DNA: TGTGCCAGCAGCTTTTCGTATTCCTGGGAGACAGGGCACGACGAGCAGTACTTC. This chain joins TRBV5-6 and TRBJ2-7; 7 nucleotides align to TRBD1. This CDR3 comprises 18 residues. CDR1 is SGHDT and CDR2 is YYEEEE in the germline V gene. The V gene end was trimmed by 2 bases and the J gene end by 5 bases; junction bases not matched to a gene: 19. The whole variable domain, filled in from reference TRBV5-6 and TRBJ2-7, reads DAGVTQSPTHLIKTRGQQVTLRCSPKSGHDTVSWYQQALGQGPQFIFQYYEEEERQRGNFPDRFSGHQFPNYSSELNVNALLLGDSALYLCASSFSYSWETGHDEQYFGPGTRLTVT.

This chain links TRBV9 with TRBJ2-3; a possible D gene is TRBD1 (5 bases). CDR1 is SGDLS, CDR2 YYNGEE, per germline. The CDR3 totals 14 residues. Trimming stripped 0 bases from V and 3 bases from J, with 8 bases between. The CDR3 here is CASSVEAGTDTQYF. The CDR3 DNA follows: TGTGCCAGCAGCGTAGAAGCAGGGACAGATACGCAGTATTTT.

The chain employs TRBV12-5 and TRBJ1-2; the match to TRBD1 covers 7 bases. The ends lost 5 bases at V and 2 bases at J; junction bases unmatched: 2. This CDR3 is built from 13 residues. CDR1 is LGHNT and CDR2 is FRNRAP in the germline V gene. The CDR3 here is CASGRQGNYGYTF. The CDR3, as DNA: TGTGCTAGTGGTCGACAGGGAAACTATGGCTACACCTTC.

This chain connects TRBV7-3 to TRBJ2-7, with 13 bases matching TRBD2. Germline V gives CDR1 SGHTA, CDR2 FQGTGA. Unmatched junction bases numbered 13, after V lost 3 bases and J lost 5 bases. This CDR3 spans 18 amino acids. The CDR3 DNA is TGTGCCAGCAGCTTGACTCCAACCGGACTAGCGGGAGCCCACGAGCAGTACTTC. Translated: CASSLTPTGLAGAHEQYF.

The V and J genes are TRBV7-9 and TRBJ2-7; perhaps TRBD2 as D (6 bases). The germline CDR1 and CDR2 sequences are SEHNR and FQNEAQ (reference sequence). The CDR3 spans 12 residues. V shed 5 bases and J shed 5 bases, with 10 bases lying between them. The CDR3 is CASSPTSNEQYF. CDR3 nucleotides: TGTGCCAGCAGCCCAACTAGCAACGAGCAGTACTTC. The full variable domain, completed using reference TRBV7-9 and TRBJ2-7, is DTGVSQNPRHKITKRGQNVTFRCDPISEHNRLYWYRQTLGQGPEFLTYFQNEAQLEKSRLLSDRFSAERPKGSFSTLEIQRTEQGDSAMYLCASSPTSNEQYFGPGTRLTVT.

The rearrangement joins TRBV5-4 to TRBJ2-7; the D gene is possibly TRBD1 (6 bases). Germline-derived CDR1 and CDR2 are SGHNT and YYREEE (reference sequence). The V end lost 0 bases, the J end lost 6 bases, and 10 bases lay between the germline ends. This CDR3 is built from 13 residues. CDR3 loop: CASSLAGGAEQYF. The CDR3 coding sequence is TGTGCCAGCAGCTTGGCTGGGGGCGCCGAGCAGTACTTC.

CDR3 coding DNA: TGTGCCAGCAGTTACTCGCTGCGATTGTTTCGGACTAGCAGATACTTATGTAGGGATACGCAGTATTTT. Translation: CASSYSLRLFRTSRYLCRDTQYF. This chain links TRBV6-7 with TRBJ2-3, with 8 bases fitting TRBD2. TRBV6-7 is sorted into the ORF group, with uncertain function. CDR3 size: 23 residues. J lost 6 bases, V lost 0 bases, and 29 bases had no gene match.

J is TRBJ2-1 and V is TRBV7-9; D may be TRBD1 (6 bases). The CDR3 has 12 amino acids. Germline CDR1 SEHNR, CDR2 FQNEAQ (reference sequence). Trimming removed 3 bases at V and 7 bases at J, with 7 bases between. CDR3 amino acids: CASSFTGNEQFF. In nucleotides, the CDR3 is TGTGCCAGCAGCTTTACAGGGAATGAGCAGTTCTTC.

The rearrangement uses TRBV28 and TRBJ2-7, with 11 bases lining up with TRBD1. Losses at the gene ends were 7 bases for V and 5 bases for J; bases not matched to a gene: 4. This CDR3 contains 13 residues. From germline, CDR1 is MDHEN and CDR2 SYDVKM. CDR3 nucleotides: TGTGCCAGCAACGGGGACAGGGGGGACGAGCAGTACTTC. Its protein product is CASNGDRGDEQYF.

In this sample, this clone turned up once. CDR3 nucleotides: TGTGCCAGCAGCTTAATAATAGGGGGCGGGAATGAGCAGTTCTTC. It translates to CASSLIIGGGNEQFF. The rearrangement uses TRBV7-2 and TRBJ2-1, with 7 positions matching TRBD1. Germline loops: CDR1 SGHTA, CDR2 FQGNSA. The CDR3 has 15 amino acids. Germline trimming cut 2 bases from V and 7 bases from J; bases unmatched to any gene: 8.

The CDR3 protein is CAWVQGNNYEQYF. The CDR3 DNA is TGTGCCTGGGTACAGGGTAATAACTACGAGCAGTACTTC. V is TRBV30 and J is TRBJ2-7; D might be TRBD1 (6 bases). The V gene's germline CDR1 is GTSNPN and CDR2 SVGIG (reference sequence). Trimming took off 5 bases at V and 3 bases at J, with 14 bases between the two ends. The CDR3 covers 13 residues.

V gene TRBV28 combines with J gene TRBJ2-5, with 8 bases that match TRBD1. CDR3 length: 14 residues. CDR1 and CDR2 (germline): MDHEN, SYDVKM. With V trimmed by 2 bases and J by 2 bases, 1 base remained unmatched. The CDR3 coding sequence is TGTGCCAGCAGTTTAAACAGGGGGCAAGAGACCCAGTACTTC. Its protein product is CASSLNRGQETQYF.

The V call is TRBV27, the J call TRBJ2-3; 8 bases are a match to TRBD2. There are 18 residues in the CDR3. CDR1 MNHEY and CDR2 SMNVEV come from the germline V gene (reference sequence). V lost 3 bases, J lost 1 base, and 12 bases stayed unmatched. CDR3 DNA: TGTGCCAGCAGTTTCTTAGTCCGGAGCGGGAGAGGCACAGATACGCAGTATTTT. This translates into CASSFLVRSGRGTDTQYF.

This clone occurred once. This chain joins TRBV9 and TRBJ2-4; tentative D call: TRBD2 (6 bases). This CDR3 is built from 12 residues. V was shortened by 8 bases and J by 9 bases, with 15 bases between the two germline ends. The germline V gene encodes CDR1 SGDLS and CDR2 YYNGEE. CDR3: CARTDLGGIQYF. The CDR3 DNA sequence: TGTGCCAGGACAGACTTGGGGGGCATTCAGTACTTC.

This clone was counted a single time. The chain joins TRBV6-6 to TRBJ1-1; D is undetermined. The CDR3 extends over 12 amino acids. Germline V gene sequence: CDR1 MNHNY, CDR2 SVGAGI (reference sequence). Trimming stripped 0 bases from V and 10 bases from J, with 9 bases between. Here the CDR3 reads CASSYSASAAFF. DNA for the CDR3: TGTGCCAGCAGTTACTCGGCTAGCGCAGCTTTCTTT.

The gene calls are TRBV6-5 and TRBJ2-1; D perhaps matches TRBD2 (5 bases). The V and J ends lost 2 bases and 13 bases respectively, with 12 bases between them. The CDR3 loop spans 12 amino acids. Looked up from germline, CDR1 is MNHEY and CDR2 is SVGAGI. DNA of the CDR3: TGTGCCAGCAGTTACGTTGCGGGCCCCCAGTTCTTC. The encoded protein is CASSYVAGPQFF.

The J gene is TRBJ1-2, the V gene TRBV6-6; D may be TRBD1 (5 bases). The CDR3 loop spans 14 amino acids. Germline CDR1 reads MNHNY; CDR2 reads SVGAGI (reference sequence). Deletions cut 0 bases from V and 2 bases from J, with 7 bases between. CDR3 nucleotide sequence: TGTGCCAGCAGTTACTCGGAGGGGAACTATGGCTACACCTTC. This sequence encodes CASSYSEGNYGYTF.

This chain uses TRBV6-1 with TRBJ2-1, with a possible D match to TRBD1 (5 bases). This CDR3 contains 14 residues. Germline V gene data show CDR1 as MNHNS and CDR2 as SASEGT. Trimming shortened V by 4 bases and J by 7 bases, and 14 bases separated the two germline ends. CDR3 in amino acids: CASSGTIRRNEQFF. CDR3 DNA: TGTGCCAGCAGTGGGACAATTAGGAGAAATGAGCAGTTCTTC.

The rearrangement uses TRBV11-3 and TRBJ2-7; TRBD1 matches 7 bases. The CDR3 has 12 amino acids. V trimming: 5 bases; J trimming: 6 bases; junction bases outside the gene matches: 4. The germline V gene has CDR1 SGHNT and CDR2 YENEEA. The CDR3 coding sequence is TGTGCCAGCAGCGATGGGACAGTCGAGCAGTACTTC. The encoded protein is CASSDGTVEQYF. Using reference TRBV11-3 and TRBJ2-7 for the parts outside the CDR3, the full variable domain is EAGVVQSPRYKIIEKKQPVAFWCNPISGHNTLYWYLQNLGQGPELLIRYENEEAVDDSQLPKDRFSAERLKGVDSTLKIQPAELGDSAVYLCASSDGTVEQYFGPGTRLTVT.

The chain carries TRBV5-1 and TRBJ1-1; no clear D gene. Trimming took off 0 bases at V and 2 bases at J, with 17 bases between the two ends. The CDR3 contains 17 residues. Germline CDR1 SGHRS, CDR2 YFSETQ. The CDR3: CASSLGDSWPPNTEAFF. The DNA of the CDR3 is TGCGCCAGCAGCTTGGGCGACTCCTGGCCTCCAAACACTGAAGCTTTCTTT.

The chain recombines TRBV6-5 with TRBJ2-1, with 11 bases identical to TRBD2. Losses at the gene ends were 5 bases for V and 4 bases for J; bases not matched to a gene: 4. The CDR3 totals 15 residues. Germline CDR1 reads MNHEY; CDR2 reads SVGAGI. In DNA form, the CDR3 reads TGTGCCAGCAGTATTAGCGGGAGGGCGTACAATGAGCAGTTCTTC. It codes for CASSISGRAYNEQFF.

This chain links TRBV5-1 with TRBJ1-3; 9 bases align to TRBD1. This CDR3 is 18 amino acids long. Trimming took 0 bases from V and 3 from J; bases not matched to a gene: 10. Germline lookup yields CDR1 SGHRS and CDR2 YFSETQ. CDR3 nucleotides: TGCGCCAGCAGCTTGGAATTCGGACAGGGGATCGTTGGAAACACCATATATTTT. Its translation: CASSLEFGQGIVGNTIYF.

This chain uses TRBV29-1 with TRBJ2-7, with D possibly matching TRBD1 (6 bases). CDR1 is SQVTM, CDR2 ANQGSEA, per germline. This CDR3 has 14 amino acids. V was shortened by 6 bases and J by 0 bases, with 15 bases between the two germline ends. CDR3 nucleotides: TGCAGCGTGATAACAGGGCTCAGCTCCTACGAGCAGTACTTC. This gives the protein CSVITGLSSYEQYF.

This chain links TRBV19 with TRBJ2-7, with 7 nucleotides matching TRBD1. V shed 3 bases, J shed 3 bases, and the junction held 5 bases outside the gene matches. Germline V gives CDR1 LNHDA, CDR2 SQIVND (reference sequence). This CDR3 is built from 14 residues. CDR3 residues: CASSIGTADYEQYF. For the CDR3, the DNA is TGTGCCAGTAGTATTGGGACAGCCGACTACGAGCAGTACTTC.

The genes are TRBV13 and TRBJ1-1, with D possibly matching TRBD1 (6 bases). This CDR3 is 16 amino acids long. The V gene's germline CDR1 is PRHDT and CDR2 FYEKMQ (reference sequence). The V end was cut by 2 bases, the J end by 5 bases, with 18 bases between. The CDR3 sequence: CASSLKGRGRGTEAFF. The CDR3 coding sequence is TGTGCCAGCAGCTTAAAGGGACGGGGAAGGGGGACTGAAGCTTTCTTT.

The gene calls are TRBV29-1 and TRBJ2-1; 8 bases map to TRBD1. Trimming removed 4 bases from V and 7 bases from J; junction bases left unmatched: 6. The CDR3 is made up of 13 amino acids. Per the germline V gene, CDR1 is SQVTM and CDR2 is ANQGSEA. CDR3 amino acids: CSVAGGVVNEQFF. The CDR3 DNA is TGCAGCGTTGCAGGGGGCGTGGTGAATGAGCAGTTCTTC.